This T cell receptor (beta chain) originates from a study of regulatory T cells in long-lasting Graves disease. Whole-study findings and limits: TCR diversity was lower in persistent Graves' patients (versus newly diagnosed ones).

The germline gives CDR1 PRHDT, CDR2 FYEKMQ (reference sequence). The CDR3 has 16 residues. The V and J ends lost 5 bases and 5 bases respectively, with 21 bases between them. This clonotype was seen a handful of times. Its antigen is currently unknown. The time point: newly diagnosed GD, antithyroid drugs for less than 3 months. The authors made the TCR library using RNA they extracted from PBMCs. Library construction for TCR beta used iRepertoire HTBI primers and Arm-PCR of CDR3 regions. TCRdb reprocessed the multiplex PCR reads with MiXCR, giving one entry per CDR3 protein. Among hundreds of thousands of distinct CDR3 sequences listed, over 15% were seen once. These data also formed part of another study, on T cells in Graves' hyperthyroidism and ophthalmopathy.

This receptor was taken from a man between 35 and 55 years old with Graves disease. The specimen comprised peripheral blood mononuclear cells (PBMCs), sampled at new diagnosis, from a patient treated with antithyroid drugs. This chain connects TRBV13 to TRBJ1-1; D is ambiguous. CDR3 sequence (DNA): TGTGCCAGCAGCCCCCGTTTGAGGGCTAGTAGTACTGAAGCTTTCTTT. Encoded protein: CASSPRLRASSTEAFF.